These T cell receptor beta chains were read from a single sample in a study of cytomegalovirus exposure and HLA in healthy donors. The method was immunoSEQ multiplex PCR; TCRdb's version includes in-frame clones alone and lacks a portion of them. The data show more than 95,000 clones, 75% to 80% seen once. Sequencing was performed on PBMCs. All receptors come from a man between 60 and 75 years old in good health and CMV-seropositive. CDR3s include the opening cysteine and the closing phenylalanine or tryptophan. D genes are given only for firm matches. Clone size is shown for a subset of rows, as once, few, many or a class of expanded clone.

CDR3aa	CDR3nt	j_gene	abundance	d_gene	v_gene
CASSPGTGAAYEQYF	TGTGCCAGCAGCCCCGGGACAGGGGCGGCCTACGAGCAGTACTTC	TRBJ2-7	.	TRBD1	TRBV7-9
CASSPGQSYGYTF	TGCGCCAGCAGCCCGGGACAGTCCTATGGCTACACCTTC	TRBJ1-2	.	TRBD1	TRBV5-1
CASSPVARAYEQYF	TGTGCCAGCAGCCCTGTAGCGAGGGCCTACGAGCAGTACTTC	TRBJ2-7	.	.	TRBV9
CATSRDSTGPNTEAFF	TGTGCCACCAGCAGAGACTCGACAGGGCCGAACACTGAAGCTTTCTTT	TRBJ1-1	medium-sized	TRBD1	TRBV15
CASSLAGGNSNQPQHF	TGTGCCAGCAGCTTAGCGGGGGGAAATAGCAATCAGCCCCAGCATTTT	TRBJ1-5	.	.	TRBV7-8
CASSQDRGQGADTQYF	TGCGCCAGCAGCCAAGACCGAGGACAGGGAGCAGATACGCAGTATTTT	TRBJ2-3	.	TRBD1	TRBV4-3
CASSPRDREHTEAFF	TGTGCCAGCAGCCCCCGGGACAGGGAACACACTGAAGCTTTCTTT	TRBJ1-1	few	TRBD1	TRBV5-4
CASSPRQAGEQYF	TGTGCCAGCAGCCCTCGACAGGCGGGCGAGCAGTACTTC	TRBJ2-7	.	.	TRBV7-2
CASGGQGYAGELFF	TGCGCCAGCGGTGGACAGGGGTACGCCGGGGAGCTGTTTTTT	TRBJ2-2	.	TRBD1	TRBV5-1
CASSLGTGGDQPQHF	TGTGCCAGCTCACTAGGGACAGGGGGAGATCAGCCCCAGCATTTT	TRBJ1-5	.	TRBD1	TRBV18
CASSLVGQGTYNEQFF	TGTGCCAGCAGCTTGGTGGGACAGGGAACCTACAATGAGCAGTTCTTC	TRBJ2-1	.	TRBD1	TRBV5-8
CASSEVRDSEQYF	TGTGCCAGCAGTGAAGTGAGGGACTCCGAGCAGTACTTC	TRBJ2-7	.	.	TRBV6-1
CASRTGPGGEQFF	TGTGCCAGTAGAACAGGGCCGGGAGGTGAGCAGTTCTTC	TRBJ2-1	.	.	TRBV19
CAWSPGTGNGYTF	TGTGCCTGGAGTCCCGGGACAGGGAATGGCTACACCTTC	TRBJ1-2	.	TRBD1	TRBV30
CASSLTTGANTGELFF	TGCGCCAGCAGCCTCACGACAGGGGCGAACACCGGGGAGCTGTTTTTT	TRBJ2-2	.	TRBD1	TRBV5-1
CASSWRGFGEKLFF	TGTGCCAGCAGTTGGAGGGGCTTTGGTGAAAAACTGTTTTTT	TRBJ1-4	few	.	TRBV6-5
CAIRAGTNMNTEAFF	TGTGCCATCAGGGCCGGGACAAACATGAACACTGAAGCTTTCTTT	TRBJ1-1	.	.	TRBV10-3
CASSLDSLVAFF	TGTGCCAGCTCACTGGACAGCCTGGTGGCTTTCTTT	TRBJ1-1	once	.	TRBV18
CATPWGRGGYTF	TGCGCCACCCCTTGGGGGCGAGGTGGCTACACCTTC	TRBJ1-2	.	.	TRBV5-1
CAIAGGAVGFEQYF	TGTGCCATCGCGGGCGGCGCAGTGGGATTCGAGCAGTACTTC	TRBJ2-7	few	.	TRBV10-3
CASSRGDGGTGELFF	TGTGCCAGCAGTCGGGGGGATGGGGGCACCGGGGAGCTGTTTTTT	TRBJ2-2	.	TRBD2	TRBV5-6
CASSEQGGTEAFF	TGTGCCAGCAGTGAACAGGGGGGCACTGAAGCTTTCTTT	TRBJ1-1	.	TRBD1	TRBV2
CASSRLRVLDRVSEQYF	TGTGCCAGCAGCCGCCTAAGGGTATTGGACAGGGTGAGCGAGCAGTACTTC	TRBJ2-7	.	TRBD1	TRBV7-8
CAIATGATGGYTF	TGTGCCATTGCGACAGGGGCCACCGGAGGCTACACCTTC	TRBJ1-2	few	TRBD1	TRBV7-2
CASTLLRQGNYEQYF	TGTGCCAGCACTCTGCTTAGACAGGGGAACTACGAGCAGTACTTC	TRBJ2-7	.	TRBD1	TRBV6-1
CASSFGQGGQPQHF	TGCGCCAGCAGCTTCGGACAGGGAGGTCAGCCCCAGCATTTT	TRBJ1-5	.	TRBD1	TRBV5-1
CASSSRTGSSYEQYF	TGTGCCAGTAGTTCACGGACAGGGAGCTCCTACGAGCAGTACTTC	TRBJ2-7	once	TRBD1	TRBV19
CSGTGGEQYF	TGCAGTGGGACGGGGGGGGAGCAGTACTTC	TRBJ2-7	.	TRBD2	TRBV20-1
CASSLDGGAQETQYF	TGCGCCAGCAGCTTGGACGGGGGGGCCCAAGAGACCCAGTACTTC	TRBJ2-5	.	TRBD2	TRBV5-1
CASSRDRGKTEAFF	TGTGCCAGCAGCCGGGACAGGGGAAAAACTGAAGCTTTCTTT	TRBJ1-1	.	TRBD1	TRBV6-6
CASSVGGLAGLGEQFF	TGTGCCAGCAGCGTGGGGGGACTAGCGGGCCTGGGTGAGCAGTTCTTC	TRBJ2-1	.	TRBD2	TRBV9
CASSQIRTGHFTDTQYF	TGTGCCAGCAGCCAGATCCGGACAGGGCACTTCACAGATACGCAGTATTTT	TRBJ2-3	.	TRBD1	TRBV7-2
CASSPPSTNEKLFF	TGTGCCAGCTCACCACCGTCGACTAATGAAAAACTGTTTTTT	TRBJ1-4	.	.	TRBV18
CASSLSTVSNTGELFF	TGTGCCAGCAGCTTAAGCACAGTCTCGAACACCGGGGAGCTGTTTTTT	TRBJ2-2	.	.	TRBV7-6
CASSFATGKGYGYTF	TGTGCCAGCAGCTTCGCGACAGGGAAGGGCTATGGCTACACCTTC	TRBJ1-2	.	TRBD1	TRBV7-2
CAWIRGTGGSSPLHF	TGTGCCTGGATTCGGGGGACTGGCGGGTCTTCACCCCTCCACTTT	TRBJ1-6	.	.	TRBV30
CATAFRGGELFF	TGTGCCACCGCGTTCAGAGGCGGGGAGCTGTTTTTT	TRBJ2-2	.	.	TRBV19
CASSYAQGAGEQYF	TGTGCCAGCAGTTACGCGCAGGGGGCCGGCGAGCAGTACTTC	TRBJ2-7	few	TRBD1	TRBV6-5
CASSWARDTEAFF	TGTGCCAGCAGCTGGGCCCGAGACACTGAAGCTTTCTTT	TRBJ1-1	few	.	TRBV7-2
CASRGGFRQDYGYTF	TGTGCCAGCAGGGGGGGGTTCCGGCAGGACTATGGCTACACCTTC	TRBJ1-2	.	.	TRBV6-1
CASSLRTSGGADYNEQFF	TGTGCCAGCAGCTTACGGACTAGCGGGGGGGCCGACTACAATGAGCAGTTCTTC	TRBJ2-1	few	TRBD2	TRBV11-2
CASSFEGASGYTF	TGTGCCAGCAGTTTTGAGGGGGCGAGTGGCTACACCTTC	TRBJ1-2	.	TRBD1	TRBV27
CAGSLIQGANSNQPQHF	TGTGCCGGCAGTCTGATACAGGGGGCCAATAGCAATCAGCCCCAGCATTTT	TRBJ1-5	.	TRBD1	TRBV28
CASSPPGLAETQYF	TGTGCCAGCTCACCACCGGGACTAGCAGAGACCCAGTACTTC	TRBJ2-5	once	TRBD2	TRBV18
CASSQGQGGGYGYTF	TGTGCCAGCAGCCAAGGGCAAGGGGGCGGGTATGGCTACACCTTC	TRBJ1-2	.	TRBD1	TRBV4-2
CSVTGTAREKLFF	TGCAGCGTGACCGGGACAGCAAGGGAAAAACTGTTTTTT	TRBJ1-4	.	TRBD1	TRBV29-1
CASNSSSGNTIYF	TGTGCCAGCAACTCGTCCTCTGGAAACACCATATATTTT	TRBJ1-3	.	.	TRBV21-1
CASRRSKGTAEPQHF	TGTGCCAGCAGAAGAAGCAAAGGGACAGCTGAGCCCCAGCATTTT	TRBJ1-5	.	TRBD1	TRBV27
CASRAGNTEAFF	TGTGCCAGCAGGGCAGGGAACACTGAAGCTTTCTTT	TRBJ1-1	.	.	TRBV6-6
CASSAPRGPSTDTQYF	TGTGCCAGTAGTGCCCCCCGAGGCCCATCCACAGATACGCAGTATTTT	TRBJ2-3	.	.	TRBV19